The 5 T cell receptor beta chains below were found in one sample sequenced in a study of T cells in Graves' hyperthyroidism and ophthalmopathy. TCR beta CDR3 region amplification was performed from RNA transcripts. First-round RT-PCR targeting the TCR CDR3 was performed with the HTBI primer set. Each CDR3 protein is one row after TCRdb ran MiXCR on the multiplex PCR reads. The data show around 420,000 distinct CDR3 sequences, about 15% seen once. Sequencing was performed on blood. Receptors originate from a woman aged 18-29 years with Graves' hyperthyroidism.

This clonotype has at least ten counts. The chain carries TRBV20-1 and TRBJ2-5; 8 bases are shared with TRBD1. The CDR3 totals 16 residues. Unmatched junction bases numbered 10, after V lost 0 bases and J lost 4 bases. The germline CDR1 and CDR2 sequences are DFQATT and SNEGSKA (reference sequence). DNA of the CDR3: TGCAGTGCTAGAGATAGGCAGGGGGCGATAGGAGAGACCCAGTACTTC. Protein sequence: CSARDRQGAIGETQYF.

This clonotype has ten or more counts. The rearrangement links TRBV29-1 to TRBJ1-2; no reliable D call. Germline V gives CDR1 SQVTM, CDR2 ANQGSEA. V lost 4 bases to trimming and J lost 4 bases, with 10 bases between them. The length of the CDR3 is 12 residues. The CDR3 reads CSVADLGYGYTF. For the CDR3, the DNA is TGCAGCGTTGCGGACCTCGGCTATGGCTACACCTTC.

There are many counts of this clonotype. J is TRBJ2-7 and V is TRBV28, with TRBD1 as a possible D gene (5 bases). The CDR3 is made up of 13 amino acids. The ends were cut back, 5 bases at V and 3 bases at J, with 11 bases in the middle. Germline CDR1 MDHEN, CDR2 SYDVKM. The CDR3 loop is CASSPPQGYEQYF. The CDR3, as DNA: TGTGCCAGCAGTCCCCCCCAGGGCTACGAGCAGTACTTC.

This clonotype has at least ten counts. V gene TRBV6-1 combines with J gene TRBJ2-5, with TRBD2 matching 9 bases. The J segment lost 5 bases and the V segment lost 5 bases, leaving 21 bases of the junction unmatched. The CDR3 consists of 19 residues. Looked up from germline, CDR1 is MNHNS and CDR2 is SASEGT. The CDR3 bases are TGTGCCAGCAGTCCGGGGACGGGACTAGCTCTCCTCCGAGGGGAGACCCAGTACTTC. It is translated as CASSPGTGLALLRGETQYF.

This clonotype showed up many times. The chain couples TRBV19 to TRBJ1-5; D might be TRBD1 (6 bases). Trimming left V 3 bases short and J 6 bases short, with 15 bases between. The germline gives CDR1 LNHDA, CDR2 SQIVND (reference sequence). The CDR3 runs 15 residues. CDR3 protein: CASSISAGVGQPQHF. As DNA, the CDR3 is TGTGCCAGTAGTATTTCGGCAGGGGTGGGTCAGCCCCAGCATTTT.